One sample yielded the 8 T cell receptor beta chains listed below, sequenced in a study of memory CD4+ T cells and cytomegalovirus serostatus. Libraries were prepared by immunoSEQ multiplex PCR; TCRdb keeps only in-frame clonotypes and omits some of them. The repertoire includes some 52,000 clones, 65% to 80% of them detected once, and more than 1.1% sits in the top ten. The sort gate was single viable CD3+CD4+CD8-CD45RO+ cells for memory CD4+ T cells. Sequencing input: memory CD4+ T cells from blood. The source is an adult in good health and CMV-seropositive.

This chain links TRBV7-2 with TRBJ2-6; D remains ambiguous. The CDR3 runs 15 residues. Trimming cost V 5 bases and J 1 base, with 9 bases left between them. CDR1 and CDR2 from the germline V gene are SGHTA and FQGNSA. The CDR3 DNA sequence: TGTGCCAGCAGCCTATGGGGATCTGGGGCCAACGTCCTGACTTTC. Its translation is CASSLWGSGANVLTF. The entire variable domain, with the rest obtained from reference TRBV7-2 and TRBJ2-6, is as follows: GAGVSQSPSNKVTEKGKDVELRCDPISGHTALYWYRQSLGQGLEFLIYFQGNSAPDKSGLPSDRFSAERTGGSVSTLTIQRTQQEDSAVYLCASSLWGSGANVLTFGAGSRLTVL.

This chain links TRBV14 with TRBJ2-2; D is unclear. In germline, CDR1 is SGHDN, CDR2 FVKESK. The V end lost 0 bases, the J end lost 7 bases, and 6 bases lay between the germline ends. This CDR3 is built from 13 residues. CDR3: CASSQDLRGELFF. In nucleotides, the CDR3 is TGTGCCAGCAGCCAAGATCTTCGCGGGGAGCTGTTTTTT.

The chain is built from TRBV11-2 and TRBJ1-2; 8 bases fit TRBD1. CDR3 length: 14 amino acids. The V gene's germline CDR1 is SGHAT and CDR2 FQNNGV. The V gene end was trimmed by 5 bases and the J gene end by 7 bases; junction bases not matched to a gene: 9. The CDR3 DNA reads TGTGCCAGCAGCCCTATCAGGGGGCAGGGTGGCTACACCTTC. Its translation is CASSPIRGQGGYTF. The full variable domain, rest sourced from reference TRBV11-2 and TRBJ1-2, is EAGVAQSPRYKIIEKRQSVAFWCNPISGHATLYWYQQILGQGPKLLIQFQNNGVVDDSQLPKDRFSAERLKGVDSTLKIQPAKLEDSAVYLCASSPIRGQGGYTFGSGTRLTVV.

The CDR3 DNA sequence: TGTGCCACCAGCAGAGGCGACAGGAACACTGAAGCTTTCTTT. This sequence encodes CATSRGDRNTEAFF. The chain has TRBV15 and TRBJ1-1, with D possibly matching TRBD1 (5 bases). This CDR3 comprises 14 residues. The germline V gene has CDR1 LNHNV and CDR2 YYDKDF (reference sequence). V lost 1 base, J lost 1 base, and 7 bases lay in between.

This clone was seen a few times. V and J are TRBV6-5 and TRBJ1-6; D is possibly TRBD1 (6 bases). The CDR3 sequence is 16 residues long. Germline CDR1 MNHEY, CDR2 SVGAGI. The V gene lost 0 bases and the J gene lost 6 bases, with 12 bases spanning the gap. The chain's CDR3 is CASSYSRGGINSPLHF. The CDR3 DNA reads TGTGCCAGCAGTTACTCGAGAGGGGGAATTAATTCACCCCTCCACTTT.

The V gene is TRBV5-5, the J gene TRBJ1-2; no firm D call. Germline CDR1 and CDR2: SGHKS and YYEKEE (reference sequence). V lost 3 bases and J lost 3, with 15 bases in between. CDR3 length equals 15 residues. The CDR3 DNA follows: TGTGCCAGCAGCTCCCCCGGGAGGCAGGACTATGGCTACACCTTC. Translated: CASSSPGRQDYGYTF.

This chain connects TRBV6-1 to TRBJ1-2; unclear D gene. V was clipped by 0 bases and J by 8 bases, with 10 bases between them. The CDR3 spans 13 residues. Germline CDR1 and CDR2: MNHNS and SASEGT. CDR3 amino acids: CASSEARVSGYTF. The CDR3 nucleotides read TGTGCCAGCAGTGAAGCGAGGGTCTCCGGCTACACCTTC.

The chain recombines TRBV19 with TRBJ2-1; the D is unclear. Germline V gene lookup returns CDR1 LNHDA and CDR2 SQIVND (reference sequence). Trimming took off 5 bases at V and 5 bases at J, with 7 bases between the two ends. The CDR3 spans 12 residues. The CDR3 here is CASSPPHNEQFF. Here the CDR3 DNA reads TGTGCCAGTAGTCCCCCCCACAATGAGCAGTTCTTC.